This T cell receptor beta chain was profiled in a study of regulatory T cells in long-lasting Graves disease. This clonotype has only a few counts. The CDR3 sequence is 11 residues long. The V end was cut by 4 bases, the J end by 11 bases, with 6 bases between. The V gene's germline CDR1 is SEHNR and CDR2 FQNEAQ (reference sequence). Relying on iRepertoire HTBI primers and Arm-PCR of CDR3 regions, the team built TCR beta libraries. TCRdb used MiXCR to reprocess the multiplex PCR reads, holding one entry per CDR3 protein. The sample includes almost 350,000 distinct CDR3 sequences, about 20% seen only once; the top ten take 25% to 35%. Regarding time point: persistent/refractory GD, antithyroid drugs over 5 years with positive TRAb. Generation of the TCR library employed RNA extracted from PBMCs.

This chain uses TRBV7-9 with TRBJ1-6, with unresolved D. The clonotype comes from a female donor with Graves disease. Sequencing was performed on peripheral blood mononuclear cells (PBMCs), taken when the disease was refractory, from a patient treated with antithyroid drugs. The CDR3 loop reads CASSSHPPLHF. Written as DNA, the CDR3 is TGTGCCAGCAGCTCCCACCCACCCCTCCACTTT.